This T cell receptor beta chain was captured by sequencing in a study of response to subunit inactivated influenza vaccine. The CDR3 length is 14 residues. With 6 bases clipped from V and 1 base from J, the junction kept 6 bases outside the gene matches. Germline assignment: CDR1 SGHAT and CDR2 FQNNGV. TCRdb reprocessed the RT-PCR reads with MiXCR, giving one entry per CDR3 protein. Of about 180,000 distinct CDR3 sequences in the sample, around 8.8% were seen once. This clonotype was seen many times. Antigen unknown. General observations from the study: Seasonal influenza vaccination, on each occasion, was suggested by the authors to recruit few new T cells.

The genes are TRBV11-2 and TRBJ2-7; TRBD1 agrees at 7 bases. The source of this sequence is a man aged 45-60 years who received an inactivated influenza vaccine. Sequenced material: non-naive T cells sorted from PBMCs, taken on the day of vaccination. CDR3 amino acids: CASSLYRGSYEQYF. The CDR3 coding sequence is TGTGCCAGCAGTTTGTACAGGGGATCCTACGAGCAGTACTTC.